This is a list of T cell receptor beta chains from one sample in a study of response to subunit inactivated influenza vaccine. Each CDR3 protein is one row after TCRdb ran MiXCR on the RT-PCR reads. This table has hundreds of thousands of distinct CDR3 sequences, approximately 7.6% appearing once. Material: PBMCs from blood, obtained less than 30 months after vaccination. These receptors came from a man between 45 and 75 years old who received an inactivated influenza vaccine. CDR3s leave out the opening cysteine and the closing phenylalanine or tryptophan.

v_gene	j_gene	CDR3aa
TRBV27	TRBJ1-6	ASSWALGSNSPLH
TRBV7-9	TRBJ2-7	ASSVIGTSGTYEQY
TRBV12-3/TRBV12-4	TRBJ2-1	ASSQTSINEQF
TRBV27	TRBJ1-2	ASSPHSLRDGYT
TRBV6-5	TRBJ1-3	ASRHGNTIY
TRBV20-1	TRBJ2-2	SAAGTLNTGELF
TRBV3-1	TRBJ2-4	ASSSPGTGLAKNIQY
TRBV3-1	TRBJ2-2	ASSEGRAGELF
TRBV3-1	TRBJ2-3	ASSQAPGQGTDTQY
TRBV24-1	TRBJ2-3	ATSGSTGTSQTDTQY
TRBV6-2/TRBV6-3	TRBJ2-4	ASSVWDRGLDIQY
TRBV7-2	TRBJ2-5	ASSNYGQETQY
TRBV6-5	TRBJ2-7	ASSYSGGSYEQY
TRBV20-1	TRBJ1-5	SARDRGRPNQPQH
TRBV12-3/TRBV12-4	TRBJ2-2	ASILRFDTGELF
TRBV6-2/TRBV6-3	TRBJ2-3	ASRYGSPDTQY
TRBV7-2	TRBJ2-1	ASSLAPGLAGAEQF
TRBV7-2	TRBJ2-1	ASSLEEAPYNEQF
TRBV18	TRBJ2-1	ASSPPVAGLWDEQF
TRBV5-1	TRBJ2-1	ASSFSQGYTEQF
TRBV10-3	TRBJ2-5	AIWSGTEETQY
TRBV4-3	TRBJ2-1	ASSQRDRVYNEQF
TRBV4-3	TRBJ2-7	ASSQAAAGEVYEQY
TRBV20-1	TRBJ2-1	SARSWGLAGGSYNEQF
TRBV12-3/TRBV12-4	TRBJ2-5	ASSLAWVRKTQY
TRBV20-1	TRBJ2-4	SATRGAKNIQY
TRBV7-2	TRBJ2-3	ASSLERVTDTQY
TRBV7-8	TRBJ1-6	ASSLVPGSNSPLH
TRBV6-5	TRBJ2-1	ASSNRGTDSYNEQF
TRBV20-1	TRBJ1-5	SATEGGAQPQH
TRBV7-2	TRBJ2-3	ASSKRSSGDTQY
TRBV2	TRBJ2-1	ASGKLAGYNEQF
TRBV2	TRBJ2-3	ASSPPTGGPTDTQY
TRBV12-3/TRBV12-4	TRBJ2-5	ASSPGTVRQETQY
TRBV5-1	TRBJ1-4	ASSLAPGTGEKLF
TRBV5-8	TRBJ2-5	ASSFGTGGQETQY
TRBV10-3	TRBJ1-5	AISETGNQPQH
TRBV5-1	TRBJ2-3	ASSLRLWRGSTDTQY
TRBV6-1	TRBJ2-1	ASRTPRVNEQF
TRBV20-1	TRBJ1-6	SAAGSSHRRFNSPLH
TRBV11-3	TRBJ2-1	ASSLSSFAYNEQF
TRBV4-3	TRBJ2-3	ASSQDKAYTQY